The 6 T cell receptor beta chains below come from one sample, sequenced in a study of shared clonotypes between healthy human individuals. TCRdb's table, derived via immunoSEQ multiplex PCR, lists solely in-frame clones and lacks some. The data show fewer than 700,000 clones, roughly 72% seen once. Sequenced: PBMCs. The receptors derive from a woman aged 40 to 50 in good health. Some clones in this sample may be carry-over from other donors' samples.

The V call is TRBV6-1, the J call TRBJ2-7; 9 positions agree with TRBD2. The V gene end was trimmed by 4 bases and the J gene end by 3 bases; junction bases not matched to a gene: 10. The germline CDR1 and CDR2 sequences are MNHNS and SASEGT. The CDR3 is made up of 16 amino acids. In nucleotides, the CDR3 is TGTGCCAGCAGTGGGCGGTGGGAAGCGGGAGGCTACGAGCAGTACTTC. It is translated as CASSGRWEAGGYEQYF.

In this sample, this clone turned up a few times. The J gene is TRBJ1-5, the V gene TRBV7-9, with D maybe TRBD1 (6 bases). Germline V gene data show CDR1 as SEHNR and CDR2 as FQNEAQ (reference sequence). The CDR3 has 11 residues. V lost 6 bases and J 13 bases, leaving 13 bases between the germline ends. The CDR3 DNA reads TGTGCCAGCAGTAACACAGGGCTGCAGCATTTT. It encodes CASSNTGLQHF.

This chain connects TRBV19 to TRBJ1-1; D may be TRBD1 (6 bases). With 0 bases removed from V and 7 bases from J, the gap between germline ends came to 9 bases. Germline V lookup: CDR1 LNHDA, CDR2 SQIVND (reference sequence). The CDR3 is 13 residues long. This chain's CDR3 is CASSIEGGIEAFF. DNA of the CDR3: TGTGCCAGTAGTATAGAAGGGGGGATTGAAGCTTTCTTT.

The rearrangement uses TRBV5-1 and TRBJ2-1; D unresolved. The germline gives CDR1 SGHRS, CDR2 YFSETQ. CDR3 length: 13 amino acids. V lost 4 bases and J 8 bases, leaving 13 bases between the germline ends. DNA for the CDR3: TGCGCCAGCAGCCCCGTTTCACGGGATGAGCAGTTCTTC. Translating gives CASSPVSRDEQFF.

The chain recombines TRBV9 with TRBJ2-3, with D possibly being TRBD1 (6 bases). V shed 0 bases and J shed 1 base, with 9 bases lying between them. Germline CDR1 is SGDLS and CDR2 is YYNGEE. The CDR3 is 15 amino acids. CDR3 coding DNA: TGTGCCAGCAGCGTAGGTCCAGGGGGCACAGATACGCAGTATTTT. Protein product: CASSVGPGGTDTQYF.

V and J are TRBV7-6 and TRBJ1-4; D call uncertain. Germline V gene lookup returns CDR1 SGHVS and CDR2 FNYEAQ. The V end was cut by 5 bases, the J end by 12 bases, with 13 bases between. The CDR3 runs to 12 residues. The CDR3 sequence: CASSQTSGELFF. The CDR3 DNA reads as TGTGCCAGCAGCCAGACGAGTGGGGAACTGTTTTTT.